This TCR beta chain was profiled in a study of blood T cell repertoires in COVID-19. Looking at the study overall: Some COVID-19 samples were acute and others convalescent; all came from the United States, Italy and Spain. The analysed material was cDNA or gDNA that came from T cells, B-cell-depleted T cells, or PBMCs.

From germline, CDR1 is SGHRS and CDR2 YFSETQ. V was pared by 0 bases and J by 2 bases, with 11 bases between. The CDR3 has 16 residues. In the original processing: For nucleated cells, counts were estimated from reference gene primer amplification. TCRdb's copy holds only in-frame clones and misses some; the assay was immunoSEQ multiplex PCR. That table gives V, J and clone size, and the DNA gave D and trimming. The sample lists around 64,000 clones, 82% occurring once. The TCR was taken from a human donor in a cohort sampled during active COVID-19. This chain links TRBV5-1 with TRBJ2-2, with D possibly being TRBD2 (5 bases). Sequencing was done on a sample of peripheral blood. The CDR3 protein is CASSLDGITNTGELFF. The CDR3, as DNA: TGCGCCAGCAGCTTGGACGGGATAACAAACACCGGGGAGCTGTTTTTT.